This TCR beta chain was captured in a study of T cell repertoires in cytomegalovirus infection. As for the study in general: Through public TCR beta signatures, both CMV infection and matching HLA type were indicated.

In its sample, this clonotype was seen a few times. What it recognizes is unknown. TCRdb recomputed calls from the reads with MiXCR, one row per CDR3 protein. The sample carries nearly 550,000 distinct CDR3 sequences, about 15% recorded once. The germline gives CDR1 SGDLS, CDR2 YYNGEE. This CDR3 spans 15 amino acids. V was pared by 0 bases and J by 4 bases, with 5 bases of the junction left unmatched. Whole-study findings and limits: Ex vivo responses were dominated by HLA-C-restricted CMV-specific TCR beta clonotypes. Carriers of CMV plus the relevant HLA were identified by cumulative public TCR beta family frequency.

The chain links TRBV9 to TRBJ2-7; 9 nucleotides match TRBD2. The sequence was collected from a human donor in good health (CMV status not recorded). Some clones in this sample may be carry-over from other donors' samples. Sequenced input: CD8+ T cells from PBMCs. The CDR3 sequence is CASSVGGLAGYEQYF. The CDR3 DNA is TGTGCCAGCAGCGTAGGTGGGCTAGCGGGATACGAGCAGTACTTC.